This T cell receptor (beta chain) was recorded in a study of T cell responses to AZD1222 COVID-19 vaccine. Germline assignment: CDR1 MGHRA and CDR2 YSYEKL. Deletions cut 0 bases from V and 5 bases from J, with 16 bases between. The CDR3 spans 16 residues. About this clone itself: The antigen remains unidentified.

Second-dose intervals near 4 or 12 weeks were combined. Clones were read by immunoSEQ multiplex PCR, and TCRdb kept only the in-frame ones, dropping some. The data contain some 100,000 clones, 80% to 90% of them seen just once; the ten biggest clones take up 7.1%. Study-level points and caveats: Repertoire samples came only from after the peak T cell response. Vaccine-associated CD4 TCRs spanned spike, dominant at 160-218 and 743-854. Recipients of AZD1222 seropositive at baseline numbered only six or seven.

The TCR was taken from an adult who received the AZD1222 COVID-19 vaccine. The sample here was peripheral blood, taken 28 days after the second AZD1222 dose. The chain employs TRBV4-1 and TRBJ2-5, with TRBD1 as a possible D gene (5 bases). The CDR3, as DNA: TGCGCCAGCAGCCAAGATCCGGGCAGGGTGTATGAGACCCAGTACTTC. It yields the protein CASSQDPGRVYETQYF.